The clone carrying this T cell receptor beta chain was seen a few times. Its antigen is not identified. From the reads, TCRdb called clonotypes with MiXCR, one entry per CDR3 protein. The data show more than 400,000 distinct CDR3 sequences, with around 27% seen just once and around 14% held by the top ten. This sample was included in a study of T cell repertoires in cytomegalovirus infection. About the research overall: It can be stated that public TCR beta signatures indicated CMV infection as well as a matching HLA type.

CDR1 and CDR2 (germline): LNHDA, SQIVND (reference sequence). V was clipped by 0 bases and J by 2 bases, with 8 bases between them. This CDR3 has 14 residues. Broader study findings: Cumulative frequency (of public TCR beta family members) identified carriers of CMV plus the relevant HLA. The ex vivo response showed dominance by HLA-C-restricted CMV-specific TCR beta clonotypes.

The sequencing input was PBMCs. The rearrangement uses TRBV19 and TRBJ2-7, with D unresolved. This clonotype was sampled from a human donor in good health (CMV status not recorded). Some clones in this sample may be carry-over from other donors' samples. The CDR3 region is CASSIDPGTYEQYF. The CDR3 DNA sequence: TGTGCCAGTAGTATAGATCCAGGAACCTACGAGCAGTACTTC.